This T cell receptor (beta chain) was found in a study of T cell responses to AZD1222 COVID-19 vaccine. Data came from immunoSEQ multiplex PCR; TCRdb stores just in-frame clones and leaves some out. The repertoire consists of roughly 78,000 clones, with about 82% occurring once and the leading ten covering 2.5% to 3%. The receptor was isolated from an adult in good health. The source was peripheral blood, collected on day 0 of AZD1222 vaccination.

The CDR3 loop is CASSSVGLAGANTGELFF. The CDR3 nucleotides read TGTGCCAGCAGTTCTGTCGGACTAGCGGGGGCGAACACCGGGGAGCTGTTTTTT. The genes are TRBV2 and TRBJ2-2, with 13 bases lining up with TRBD2. V lost 5 bases, J lost 0 bases, and 6 bases stayed unmatched. CDR1 and CDR2 (germline): SNHLY, FYNNEI. This CDR3 spans 18 amino acids.